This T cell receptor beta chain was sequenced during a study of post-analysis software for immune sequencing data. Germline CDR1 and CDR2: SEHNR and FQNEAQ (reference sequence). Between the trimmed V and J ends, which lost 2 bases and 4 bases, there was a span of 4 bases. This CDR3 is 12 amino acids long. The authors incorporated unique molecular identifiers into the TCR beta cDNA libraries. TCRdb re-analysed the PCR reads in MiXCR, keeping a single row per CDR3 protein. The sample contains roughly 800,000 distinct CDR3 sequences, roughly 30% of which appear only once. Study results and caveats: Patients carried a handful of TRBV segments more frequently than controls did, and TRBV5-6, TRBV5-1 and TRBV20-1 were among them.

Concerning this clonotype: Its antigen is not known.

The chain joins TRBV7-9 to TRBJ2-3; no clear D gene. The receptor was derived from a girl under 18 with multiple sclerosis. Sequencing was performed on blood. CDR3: CASSLFPDTQYF. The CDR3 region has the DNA TGTGCCAGCAGCTTATTCCCAGATACGCAGTATTTT.